This entry features one T cell receptor beta chain sequence. Its recognized antigen is unknown. Per-nucleotide qualities are absent, and no much larger clonotype sits a single base away. Measured from the cysteine to the phenylalanine, the CDR3 is 13 residues long. Just the 39-base CDR3 DNA is kept, in frame starting at base 1. CDR1 and CDR2, per the germline V gene, are SQVTM and ANQGSEA. The germline V and J ends show losses of 4 bases and 5 bases respectively, and no gene match explains 4 bases of the junction. The data were taken from a study of control samples from healthy donors and cancer patients (dated by TCRdb to the early 2020s). The library relied on the immunoSEQ multiplex PCR assay. TCRdb mirrors the immuneACCESS table, restricted to in-frame sequences. Some clones are absent from its copies; in checked studies, under half trace to an unresolved V gene, and the reason for the others is unknown. For this sample there are roughly 92,000 clones; roughly 91% appear just once. The ten largest clones capture roughly 7.2% of the sample.

Recombination joined TRBV29-1 with TRBJ2-2; 7 bases in between match TRBD1. This TCR was recovered from a woman aged 55-70 years in good health. The sample taken for sequencing was blood. Here is the DNA: TGCAGCGTTGGGTGGGACAGTACCGGGGAGCTGTTTTTT. It translates as CSVGWDSTGELFF.